This TCR beta chain emerged from a study of shared T cell receptors in the human thymus. Trimming left V 0 bases short and J 0 bases short, with 13 bases between. The CDR3 contains 17 residues. Per germline, CDR1 SGHRS and CDR2 YFSETQ. This clone was observed once. Sequencing used immunoSEQ multiplex PCR; TCRdb keeps in-frame clones, though not all of them. In the table there are roughly 700,000 clones, 88% of which are singletons. This sample was also put to use in a study of human thymus T cells. This second report adds: The donors were infants in Finland with congenital heart defects, otherwise immunologically healthy. An apparent bias in V and J gene usage was seen in thymic and blood repertoires. Unrelated individuals reportedly shared highly overlapping thymic TCR repertoires.

The chain employs TRBV5-1 and TRBJ2-1, with no clear D. The sequenced material came from thymocytes. This TCR was recovered from a boy under two years old with a congenital heart defect. CDR3 sequence (DNA): TGCGCCAGCAGCTTGGCCCCCTCACCCAGCTCCTACAATGAGCAGTTCTTC. This gives the protein CASSLAPSPSSYNEQFF. Combining the CDR3 with reference TRBV5-1 and TRBJ2-1 gives the whole variable domain KAGVTQTPRYLIKTRGQQVTLSCSPISGHRSVSWYQQTPGQGLQFLFEYFSETQRNKGNFPGRFSGRQFSNSRSEMNVSTLELGDSALYLCASSLAPSPSSYNEQFFGPGTRLTVL.